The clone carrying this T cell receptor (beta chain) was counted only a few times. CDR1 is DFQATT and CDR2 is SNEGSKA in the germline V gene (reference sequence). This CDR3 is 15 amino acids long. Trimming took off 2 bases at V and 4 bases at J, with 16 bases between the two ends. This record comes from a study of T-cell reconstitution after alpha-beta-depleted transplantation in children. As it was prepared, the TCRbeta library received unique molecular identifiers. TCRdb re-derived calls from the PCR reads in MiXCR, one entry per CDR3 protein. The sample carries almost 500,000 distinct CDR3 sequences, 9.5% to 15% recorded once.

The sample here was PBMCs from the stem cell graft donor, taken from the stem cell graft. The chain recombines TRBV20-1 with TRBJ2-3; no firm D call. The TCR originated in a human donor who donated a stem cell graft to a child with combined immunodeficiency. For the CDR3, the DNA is TGCAGTGCTAGATCCCTCGGGTGGTGGGCAGATACGCAGTATTTT. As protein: CSARSLGWWADTQYF.